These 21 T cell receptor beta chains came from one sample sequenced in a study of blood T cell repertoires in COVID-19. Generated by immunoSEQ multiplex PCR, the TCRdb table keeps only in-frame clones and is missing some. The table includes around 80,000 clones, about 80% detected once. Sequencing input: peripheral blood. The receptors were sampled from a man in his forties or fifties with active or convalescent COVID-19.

The chain's CDR3 is CASSAEGRNEQFF. The CDR3 DNA reads as TGTGCCAGCAGTGCGGAAGGGAGGAATGAGCAGTTCTTC. The gene calls are TRBV2 and TRBJ2-1; maybe TRBD2 (6 bases). Germline-derived CDR1 and CDR2 are SNHLY and FYNNEI. Trimming removed 4 bases at V and 7 bases at J, with 11 bases between. CDR3 size: 13 residues.

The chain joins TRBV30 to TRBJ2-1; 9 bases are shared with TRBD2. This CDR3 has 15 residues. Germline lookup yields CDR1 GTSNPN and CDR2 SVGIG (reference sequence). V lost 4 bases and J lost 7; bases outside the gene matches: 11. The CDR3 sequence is CAWNPGAGGANEQFF. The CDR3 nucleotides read TGTGCCTGGAACCCTGGGGCGGGGGGGGCGAATGAGCAGTTCTTC.

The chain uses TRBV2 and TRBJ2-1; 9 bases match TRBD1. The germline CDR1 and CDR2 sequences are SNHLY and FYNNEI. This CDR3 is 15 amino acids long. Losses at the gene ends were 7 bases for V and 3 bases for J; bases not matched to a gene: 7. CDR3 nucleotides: TGTGCCAGCACTCCGGGGGACAGGGACTACAATGAGCAGTTCTTC. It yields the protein CASTPGDRDYNEQFF.

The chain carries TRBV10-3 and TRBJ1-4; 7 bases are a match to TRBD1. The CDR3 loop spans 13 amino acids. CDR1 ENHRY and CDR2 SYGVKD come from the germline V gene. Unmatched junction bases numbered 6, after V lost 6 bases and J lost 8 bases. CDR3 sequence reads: CAISRGIGEKLFF. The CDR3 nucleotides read TGTGCCATCAGCAGGGGGATCGGCGAAAAACTGTTTTTT.

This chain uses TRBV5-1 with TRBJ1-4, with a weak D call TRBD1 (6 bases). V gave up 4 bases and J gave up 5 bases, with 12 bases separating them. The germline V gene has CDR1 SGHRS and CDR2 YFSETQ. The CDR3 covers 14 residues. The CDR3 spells CASSPTGPNEKLFF. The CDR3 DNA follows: TGCGCCAGCAGCCCGACAGGCCCCAATGAAAAACTGTTTTTT.

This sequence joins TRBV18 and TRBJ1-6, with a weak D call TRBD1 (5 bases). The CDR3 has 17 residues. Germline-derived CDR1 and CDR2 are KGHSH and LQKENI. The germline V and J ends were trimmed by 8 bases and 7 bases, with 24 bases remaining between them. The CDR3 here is CASPSAGGVGGNSPLHF. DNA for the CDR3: TGTGCCAGCCCTAGCGCCGGGGGAGTTGGAGGGAATTCACCCCTCCACTTT.

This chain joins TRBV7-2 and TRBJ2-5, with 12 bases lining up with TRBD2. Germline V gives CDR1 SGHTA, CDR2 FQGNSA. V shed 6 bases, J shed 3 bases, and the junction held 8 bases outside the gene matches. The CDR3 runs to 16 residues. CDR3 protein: CASSPASGGVEETQYF. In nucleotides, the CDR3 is TGTGCCAGCAGTCCAGCTAGCGGGGGGGTGGAAGAGACCCAGTACTTC.

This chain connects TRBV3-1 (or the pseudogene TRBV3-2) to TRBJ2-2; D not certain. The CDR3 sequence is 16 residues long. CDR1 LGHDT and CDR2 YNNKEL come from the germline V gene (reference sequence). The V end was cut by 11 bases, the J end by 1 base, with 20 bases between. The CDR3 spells CAQRNHKPGNTGELFF. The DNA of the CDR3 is TGTGCCCAAAGAAATCACAAACCGGGGAACACCGGGGAGCTGTTTTTT.

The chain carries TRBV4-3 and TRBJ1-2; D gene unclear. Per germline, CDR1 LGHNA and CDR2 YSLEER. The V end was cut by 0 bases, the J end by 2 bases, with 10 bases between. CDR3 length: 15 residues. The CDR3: CASSQDRAGNYGYTF. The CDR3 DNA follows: TGCGCCAGCAGCCAAGATCGCGCCGGGAACTATGGCTACACCTTC.

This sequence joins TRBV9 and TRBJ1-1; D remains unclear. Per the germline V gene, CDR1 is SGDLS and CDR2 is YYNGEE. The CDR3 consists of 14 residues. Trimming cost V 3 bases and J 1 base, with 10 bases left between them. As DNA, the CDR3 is TGTGCCAGCAGCGAAGACCCAGGGAACACTGAAGCTTTCTTT. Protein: CASSEDPGNTEAFF.

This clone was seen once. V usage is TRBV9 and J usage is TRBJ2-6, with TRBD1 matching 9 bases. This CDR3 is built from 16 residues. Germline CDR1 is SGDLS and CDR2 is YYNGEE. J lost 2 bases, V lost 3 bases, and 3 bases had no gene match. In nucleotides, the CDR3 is TGTGCCAGCAGCGCACAGGGGGCGGCTGGGGCCAACGTCCTGACTTTC. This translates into CASSAQGAAGANVLTF.

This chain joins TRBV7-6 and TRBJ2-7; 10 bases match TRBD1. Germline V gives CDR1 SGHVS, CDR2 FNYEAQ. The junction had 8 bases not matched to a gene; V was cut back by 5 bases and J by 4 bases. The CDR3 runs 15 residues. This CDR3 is CASSQTGGAKYEQYF. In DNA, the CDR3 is TGTGCCAGCAGCCAGACAGGGGGCGCGAAGTACGAGCAGTACTTC. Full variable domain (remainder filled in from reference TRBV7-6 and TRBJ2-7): GAGVSQSPRYKVTKRGQDVALRCDPISGHVSLYWYRQALGQGPEFLTYFNYEAQQDKSGLPNDRFSAERPEGSISTLTIQRTEQRDSAMYRCASSQTGGAKYEQYFGPGTRLTVT.

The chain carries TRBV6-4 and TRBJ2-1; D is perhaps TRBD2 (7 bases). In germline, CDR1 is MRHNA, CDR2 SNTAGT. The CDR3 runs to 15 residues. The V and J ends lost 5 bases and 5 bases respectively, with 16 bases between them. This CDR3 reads CASSLTGGLDNEQFF. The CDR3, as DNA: TGTGCCAGCAGTCTTACGGGGGGCCTCGACAATGAGCAGTTCTTC.

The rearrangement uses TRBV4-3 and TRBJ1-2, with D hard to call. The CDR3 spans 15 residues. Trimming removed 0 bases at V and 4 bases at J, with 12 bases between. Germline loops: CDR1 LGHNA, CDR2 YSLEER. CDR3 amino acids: CASSQDLNAGYGYTF. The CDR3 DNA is TGCGCCAGCAGCCAAGATCTGAACGCGGGCTATGGCTACACCTTC.

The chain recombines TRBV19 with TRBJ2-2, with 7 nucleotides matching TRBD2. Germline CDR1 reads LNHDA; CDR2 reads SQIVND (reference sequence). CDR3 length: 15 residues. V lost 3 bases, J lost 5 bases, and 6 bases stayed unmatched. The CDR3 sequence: CASSMFAGETGELFF. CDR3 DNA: TGTGCCAGTAGTATGTTTGCGGGGGAAACCGGGGAGCTGTTTTTT.

CDR3 region: CASSVVYGSGARTDTQYF. The CDR3 region has the DNA TGTGCCAGCAGCGTAGTGTACGGTAGCGGGGCTCGCACAGATACGCAGTATTTT. The rearrangement links TRBV9 to TRBJ2-3; 8 bases fit TRBD2. V lost 0 bases to trimming and J lost 1 base; unmatched junction nucleotides: 10. CDR1 SGDLS and CDR2 YYNGEE come from the germline V gene. CDR3 length: 18 amino acids.

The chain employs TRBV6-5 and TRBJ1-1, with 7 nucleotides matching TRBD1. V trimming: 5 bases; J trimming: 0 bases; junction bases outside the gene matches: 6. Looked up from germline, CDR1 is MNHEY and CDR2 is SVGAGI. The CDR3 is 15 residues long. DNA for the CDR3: TGTGCCAGCAGTAAAAACAGGGGCCTGAACACTGAAGCTTTCTTT. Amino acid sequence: CASSKNRGLNTEAFF.

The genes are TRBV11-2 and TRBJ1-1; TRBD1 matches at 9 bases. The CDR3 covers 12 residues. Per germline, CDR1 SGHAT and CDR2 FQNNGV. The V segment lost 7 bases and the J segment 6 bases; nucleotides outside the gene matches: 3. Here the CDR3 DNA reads TGTGCCAGCAACAGGGGGCCGTCTGAAGCTTTCTTT. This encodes CASNRGPSEAFF.

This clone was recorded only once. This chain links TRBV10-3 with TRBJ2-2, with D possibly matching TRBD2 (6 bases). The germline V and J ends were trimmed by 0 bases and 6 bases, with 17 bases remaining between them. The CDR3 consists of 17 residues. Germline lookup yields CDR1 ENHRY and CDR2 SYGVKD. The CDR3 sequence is CAISESTPGLIAGELFF. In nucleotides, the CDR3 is TGTGCCATCAGTGAGTCTACCCCGGGACTGATTGCCGGGGAGCTGTTTTTT.

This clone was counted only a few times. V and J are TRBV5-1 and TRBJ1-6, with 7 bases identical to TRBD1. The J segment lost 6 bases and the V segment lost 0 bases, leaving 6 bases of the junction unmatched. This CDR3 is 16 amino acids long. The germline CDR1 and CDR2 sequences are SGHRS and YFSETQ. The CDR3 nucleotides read TGCGCCAGCAGCTTGGAAGGGACAGCCTTTAATTCACCCCTCCACTTT. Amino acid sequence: CASSLEGTAFNSPLHF.

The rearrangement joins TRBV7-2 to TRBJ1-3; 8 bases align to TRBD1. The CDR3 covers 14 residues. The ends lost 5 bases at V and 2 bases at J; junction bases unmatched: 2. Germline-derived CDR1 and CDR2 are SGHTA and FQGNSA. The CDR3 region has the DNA TGTGCCAGCAGCCCGGACAGGGCTGGAAACACCATATATTTT. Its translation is CASSPDRAGNTIYF.